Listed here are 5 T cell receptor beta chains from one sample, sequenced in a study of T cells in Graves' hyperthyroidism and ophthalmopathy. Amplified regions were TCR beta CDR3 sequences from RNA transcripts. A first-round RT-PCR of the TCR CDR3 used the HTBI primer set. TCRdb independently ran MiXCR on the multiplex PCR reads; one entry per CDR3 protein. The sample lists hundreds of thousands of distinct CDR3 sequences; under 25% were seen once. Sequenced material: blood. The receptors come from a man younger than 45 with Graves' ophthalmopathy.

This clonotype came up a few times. The CDR3 DNA is TGTGCCAGCAGCACGCGGATTAATGAGCAGTTCTTC. This encodes CASSTRINEQFF. This chain uses TRBV13 with TRBJ2-1; D is ambiguous. The V end lost 5 bases, the J end lost 7 bases, and 9 bases lay between the germline ends. CDR3 length: 12 residues. Germline CDR1 reads PRHDT; CDR2 reads FYEKMQ (reference sequence).

In DNA, the CDR3 is TGCGCCAGCAGCTTACAGGGGGCGTCCTATAATTCACCCCTCCACTTT. Its protein is CASSLQGASYNSPLHF. The V call is TRBV5-1, the J call TRBJ1-6; 9 nucleotides align to TRBD1. Trimming took 2 bases from V and 1 from J; bases not matched to a gene: 1. Germline V gene lookup returns CDR1 SGHRS and CDR2 YFSETQ. CDR3 length: 16 residues.

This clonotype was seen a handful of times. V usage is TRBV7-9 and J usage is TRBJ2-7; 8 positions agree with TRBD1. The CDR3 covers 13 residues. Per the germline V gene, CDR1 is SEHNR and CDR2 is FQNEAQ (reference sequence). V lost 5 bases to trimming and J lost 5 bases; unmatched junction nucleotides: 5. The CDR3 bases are TGTGCCAGCAGCAGACAGGGGCAAAACGAGCAGTACTTC. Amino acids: CASSRQGQNEQYF.

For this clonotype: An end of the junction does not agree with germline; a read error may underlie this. In DNA form, the CDR3 reads TGTGCCAGCAGTGACTCGGCAGGCAATGAGCAGTTCTTC. Protein sequence: CASSDSAGNEQFF. The chain employs TRBV6-5 and TRBJ2-1; D ambiguous. Per the germline V gene, CDR1 is MNHEY and CDR2 is SVGAGI. The CDR3 is made up of 13 amino acids.

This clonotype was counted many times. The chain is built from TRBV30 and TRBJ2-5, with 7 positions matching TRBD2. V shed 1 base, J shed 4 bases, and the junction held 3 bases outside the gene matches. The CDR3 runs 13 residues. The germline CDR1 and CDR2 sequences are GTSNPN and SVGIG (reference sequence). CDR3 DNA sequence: TGTGCCTGGAGTGCTACTAGCGCAGAGACCCAGTACTTC. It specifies CAWSATSAETQYF. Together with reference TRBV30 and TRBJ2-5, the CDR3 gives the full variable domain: SQTIHQWPATLVQPVGSPLSLECTVEGTSNPNLYWYRQAAGRGLQLLFYSVGIGQISSEVPQNLSASRPQDRQFILSSKKLLLSDSGFYLCAWSATSAETQYFGPGTRLLVL.